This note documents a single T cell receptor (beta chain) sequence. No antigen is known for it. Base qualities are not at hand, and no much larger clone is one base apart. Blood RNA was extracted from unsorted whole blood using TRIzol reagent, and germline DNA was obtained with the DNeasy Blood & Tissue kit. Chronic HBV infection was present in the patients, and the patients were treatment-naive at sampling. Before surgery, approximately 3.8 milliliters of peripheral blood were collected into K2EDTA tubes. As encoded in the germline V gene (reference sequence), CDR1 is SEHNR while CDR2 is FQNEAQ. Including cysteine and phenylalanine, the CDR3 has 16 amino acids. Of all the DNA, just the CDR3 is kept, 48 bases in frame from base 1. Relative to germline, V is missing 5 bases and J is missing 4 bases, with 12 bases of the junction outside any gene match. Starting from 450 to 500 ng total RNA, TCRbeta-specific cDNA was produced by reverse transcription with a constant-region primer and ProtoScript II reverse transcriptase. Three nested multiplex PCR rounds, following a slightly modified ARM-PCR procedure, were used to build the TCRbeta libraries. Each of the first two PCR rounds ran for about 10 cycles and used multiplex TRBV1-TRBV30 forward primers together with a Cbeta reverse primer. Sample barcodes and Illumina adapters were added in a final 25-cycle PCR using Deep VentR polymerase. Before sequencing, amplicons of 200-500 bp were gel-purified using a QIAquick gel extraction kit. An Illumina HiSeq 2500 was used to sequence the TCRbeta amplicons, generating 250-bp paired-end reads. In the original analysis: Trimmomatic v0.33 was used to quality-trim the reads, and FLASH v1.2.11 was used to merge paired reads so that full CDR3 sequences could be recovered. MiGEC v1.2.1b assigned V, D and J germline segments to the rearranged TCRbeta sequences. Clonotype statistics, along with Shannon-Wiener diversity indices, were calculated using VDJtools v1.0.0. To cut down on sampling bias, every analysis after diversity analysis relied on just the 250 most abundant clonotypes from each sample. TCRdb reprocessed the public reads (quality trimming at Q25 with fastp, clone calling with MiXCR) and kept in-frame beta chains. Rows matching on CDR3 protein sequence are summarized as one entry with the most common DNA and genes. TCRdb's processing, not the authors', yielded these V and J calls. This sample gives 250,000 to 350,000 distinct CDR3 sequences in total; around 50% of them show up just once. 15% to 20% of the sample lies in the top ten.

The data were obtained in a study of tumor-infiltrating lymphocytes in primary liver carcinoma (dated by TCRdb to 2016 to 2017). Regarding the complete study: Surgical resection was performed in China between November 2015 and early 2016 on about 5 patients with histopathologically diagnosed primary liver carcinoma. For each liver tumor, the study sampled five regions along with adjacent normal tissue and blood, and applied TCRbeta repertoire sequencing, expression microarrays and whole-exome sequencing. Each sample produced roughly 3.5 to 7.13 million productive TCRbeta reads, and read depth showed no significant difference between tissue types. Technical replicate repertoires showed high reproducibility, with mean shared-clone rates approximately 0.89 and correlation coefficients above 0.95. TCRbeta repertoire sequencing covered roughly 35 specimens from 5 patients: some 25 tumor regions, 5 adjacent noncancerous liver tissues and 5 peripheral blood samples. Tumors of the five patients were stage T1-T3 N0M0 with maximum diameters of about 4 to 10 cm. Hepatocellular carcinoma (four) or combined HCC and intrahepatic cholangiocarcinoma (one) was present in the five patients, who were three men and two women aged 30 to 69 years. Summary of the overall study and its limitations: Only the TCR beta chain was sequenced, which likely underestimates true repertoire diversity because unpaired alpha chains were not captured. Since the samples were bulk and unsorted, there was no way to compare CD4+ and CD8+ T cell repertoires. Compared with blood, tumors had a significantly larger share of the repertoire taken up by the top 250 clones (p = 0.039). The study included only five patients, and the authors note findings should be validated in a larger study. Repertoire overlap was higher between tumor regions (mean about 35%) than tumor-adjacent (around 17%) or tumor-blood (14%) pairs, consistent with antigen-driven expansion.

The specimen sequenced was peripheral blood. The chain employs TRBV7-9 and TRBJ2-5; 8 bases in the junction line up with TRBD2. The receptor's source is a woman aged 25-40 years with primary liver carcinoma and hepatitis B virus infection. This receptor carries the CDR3 CASSVTPGLAGETQYF. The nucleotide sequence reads TGTGCCAGCAGCGTAACCCCCGGGCTAGCGGGAGAGACCCAGTACTTC.